These 5 T cell receptor beta chains were all obtained from the same sample, sequenced in a study of T cell responses to AZD1222 COVID-19 vaccine. TCRdb's table, derived via immunoSEQ multiplex PCR, lists solely in-frame clones and lacks some. Of approximately 110,000 clones listed, 89% were seen once; the top ten hold about 4.3%. The sequencing here drew on peripheral blood, taken on day 0 of AZD1222 vaccination. The source of these receptors is an adult in good health.

The rearrangement links TRBV27 to TRBJ2-1; no clear D. From germline, CDR1 is MNHEY and CDR2 SMNVEV (reference sequence). The CDR3 loop spans 12 amino acids. With 2 bases removed from V and 7 bases from J, the gap between germline ends came to 6 bases. DNA for the CDR3: TGTGCCAGCAGTTTAGGAACGAATGAGCAGTTCTTC. As protein: CASSLGTNEQFF.

The DNA of the CDR3 is TGTGCCAGCATCCACACGAGGGGGAATGGCTACACCTTC. Translating it yields CASIHTRGNGYTF. V is TRBV5-8 and J is TRBJ1-2, with D maybe TRBD1 (6 bases). This CDR3 is 13 amino acids long. The V end was cut by 6 bases, the J end by 6 bases, with 15 bases between. Per germline, CDR1 SGHTS and CDR2 YDEGEE.

The J gene is TRBJ2-5, the V gene TRBV7-2; D may be TRBD1 (5 bases). The CDR3 spans 15 residues. Trimming took 5 bases from V and 5 from J, leaving 18 bases between them. Germline lookup yields CDR1 SGHTA and CDR2 FQGNSA. The CDR3, as DNA: TGTGCCAGCAGCCGCGCGCTGGGGCCTGGGGAGACCCAGTACTTC. Translating gives CASSRALGPGETQYF.

The chain employs TRBV9 and TRBJ2-1, with 10 bases fitting TRBD1. The trim removed 6 bases at V and 5 bases at J, leaving 5 bases unmatched. In germline, CDR1 is SGDLS, CDR2 YYNGEE. This CDR3 region has 14 residues. CDR3 amino acids: CASNRDRGDNEQFF. DNA of the CDR3: TGTGCCAGCAACCGGGACAGGGGCGACAATGAGCAGTTCTTC.

V is TRBV11-2 and J is TRBJ1-1; no clear D. The germline V gene has CDR1 SGHAT and CDR2 FQNNGV. V lost 4 bases and J lost 4, with 10 bases in between. The CDR3 totals 13 residues. CDR3 sequence reads: CASSSSRFTEAFF. In DNA form, the CDR3 reads TGTGCCAGCAGCTCCTCGCGTTTCACTGAAGCTTTCTTT.